These 11 T cell receptor beta chains were sequenced from one sample in a study of control samples from healthy donors and cancer patients. Sequenced by immunoSEQ multiplex PCR; TCRdb stores in-frame clones only, minus some. The data hold fewer than 70,000 clones, with around four fifths observed a single time. The specimen was PBMCs. The receptors originated from a woman aged 45-59 years with lung cancer.

This clone came up a few times. The V gene is TRBV6-2 or TRBV6-3, the J gene TRBJ1-2, with 9 bases that match TRBD1. The V gene end was trimmed by 5 bases and the J gene end by 3 bases; junction bases not matched to a gene: 7. CDR1 and CDR2 from the germline V gene are MNHEY and SVGEGT. The CDR3 totals 15 residues. The CDR3 is CASSLPGQGYYGYTF. The DNA of the CDR3 is TGTGCCAGCAGTCTCCCGGGACAGGGCTACTATGGCTACACCTTC.

Here the CDR3 DNA reads TGTGCCAGCAGCCCGTCCGAGACCGACAGTGAAGCTTTCTTT. Its translation: CASSPSETDSEAFF. The V gene is TRBV3-1 (or the pseudogene TRBV3-2), the J gene TRBJ1-1; D possibly corresponds to TRBD1 (5 bases). CDR1 and CDR2 from the germline V gene are LGHDT and YNNKEL (reference sequence). This CDR3 has 14 residues. V gave up 4 bases and J gave up 7 bases, with 16 bases separating them.

V gene TRBV6-5 combines with J gene TRBJ1-1; 9 bases fit TRBD1. Losses at the gene ends were 3 bases for V and 4 bases for J; bases not matched to a gene: 3. CDR1 and CDR2 (germline): MNHEY, SVGAGI. CDR3 size: 14 residues. DNA for the CDR3: TGTGCCAGCAGTTATGACAGGGGGGGCACTGAAGCTTTCTTT. Translating it yields CASSYDRGGTEAFF.

This sequence joins TRBV9 and TRBJ2-5; the D is unclear. From germline, CDR1 is SGDLS and CDR2 YYNGEE. The ends were cut back, 2 bases at V and 5 bases at J, with 10 bases in the middle. The CDR3 has 13 residues. CDR3 amino acids: CASSVGRWETQYF. Written as DNA, the CDR3 is TGTGCCAGCAGCGTTGGACGGTGGGAGACCCAGTACTTC.

This sequence joins TRBV7-3 and TRBJ2-2, with D perhaps assigned TRBD1 or TRBD2 (7 bases each). Germline V gene lookup returns CDR1 SGHTA and CDR2 FQGTGA. V lost 6 bases and J 4 bases, leaving 15 bases between the germline ends. The CDR3 totals 15 residues. For the CDR3, the DNA is TGTGCCAGCAGGCCAGCGGGACAGAGCACCGGGGAGCTGTTTTTT. This gives the protein CASRPAGQSTGELFF.

The chain combines TRBV18 with TRBJ1-5; 7 positions match TRBD1. V was clipped by 3 bases and J by 7 bases; unmatched bases: 9. This CDR3 contains 15 residues. The germline gives CDR1 KGHSH, CDR2 LQKENI. In DNA form, the CDR3 reads TGTGCCAGCTCACCGTCCGGGACAGTGAAGCAGCCCCAGCATTTT. Its translation: CASSPSGTVKQPQHF.

This clone was detected only once. The CDR3, as DNA: TGTGCCAGCAGTGAAGCGCCTGTCGGCAGGGGTGCCTACGAGCAGTACTTC. Translating it yields CASSEAPVGRGAYEQYF. The chain carries TRBV2 and TRBJ2-7, with D possibly matching TRBD1 (6 bases). The ends were cut back, 0 bases at V and 2 bases at J, with 17 bases in the middle. Germline assignment: CDR1 SNHLY and CDR2 FYNNEI. CDR3 length: 17 residues.

This sequence joins TRBV27 and TRBJ1-1; a weak D match, TRBD1 (6 bases). The CDR3 covers 16 residues. Germline V CDR1 and CDR2: MNHEY, SMNVEV (reference sequence). Trimming shortened V by 0 bases and J by 4 bases, and 15 bases separated the two germline ends. CDR3 protein: CASSLSVGGLGTEAFF. The DNA of the CDR3 is TGTGCCAGCAGTTTATCGGTGGGGGGGCTGGGCACTGAAGCTTTCTTT.

V and J are TRBV18 and TRBJ1-2; a possible D gene is TRBD1 (6 bases). The germline V gene encodes CDR1 KGHSH and CDR2 LQKENI. The CDR3 spans 15 residues. Trimming removed 0 bases at V and 6 bases at J, with 14 bases between. The CDR3 DNA reads as TGTGCCAGCTCACCACCGATGACGAGGGGGAATGGCTACACCTTC. Translation gives CASSPPMTRGNGYTF.

V and J are TRBV18 and TRBJ1-2; the D gene is possibly TRBD1 (5 bases). CDR1 KGHSH and CDR2 LQKENI come from the germline V gene. The CDR3 contains 13 residues. V lost 3 bases to trimming and J lost 4 bases, with 9 bases between them. Here the CDR3 reads CASSPGTSYGYTF. As DNA, the CDR3 is TGTGCCAGCTCACCGGGGACGTCCTATGGCTACACCTTC.

V gene TRBV9 combines with J gene TRBJ2-1; a possible D gene is TRBD2 (7 bases). The V end was cut by 2 bases, the J end by 2 bases, with 14 bases between. The CDR3 has 16 residues. Germline V gene lookup returns CDR1 SGDLS and CDR2 YYNGEE. CDR3 region: CASSVGIGGAYNEQFF. The CDR3 bases are TGTGCCAGCAGCGTCGGTATAGGGGGGGCCTACAATGAGCAGTTCTTC.